This T cell receptor (beta chain) is drawn from a study of blood T cell repertoires in COVID-19. The germline CDR1 and CDR2 sequences are MGHRA and YSYEKL. This CDR3 comprises 15 residues. The V end was cut by 4 bases, the J end by 6 bases, with 16 bases between. As processed by the authors: Estimates of nucleated cell counts were drawn from the amplification of reference gene primers. Assay used: immunoSEQ multiplex PCR; TCRdb lists only in-frame clones, some missing. V, J and clone size derive from that table, while D and trimming were established from the DNA sequence. The sample has hundreds of thousands of clones, roughly 89% seen once; the top ten hold almost 9.5%.

The source of this sequence is a woman aged 25 to 45 who had recovered from COVID-19. The sequencing input was PBMCs or T cells enriched from blood (not recorded which). The chain links TRBV4-1 to TRBJ1-5, with TRBD1 as a possible D gene (6 bases). This CDR3 is CASSPSVQGTQPQHF. For the CDR3, the DNA is TGCGCCAGCAGCCCAAGCGTGCAGGGGACTCAGCCCCAGCATTTT.